This T cell receptor (beta chain) is from a study of T-cell memory formation after mild COVID-19. Across the study: TCR clusters largely stayed donor specific.

This clonotype turned up a few times. TCRdb reprocessed the 5' RACE reads via MiXCR and lists one record per CDR3 protein. The profile covers approximately 28,000 distinct CDR3 sequences, with roughly 12% appearing a single time and roughly 15% taken by the ten largest. The CDR3 spans 15 residues. Germline-derived CDR1 and CDR2 are LNHDA and SQIVND (reference sequence). Trimming at V came to 5 bases and at J to 7 bases, leaving 9 bases not matched to a gene. Specimen: PBMCs or a T cell subset sorted from them (not recorded which). This clonotype originated in an adult woman who had mild COVID-19 (a few samples of this study predate the infection). Cell type and time point are not known. The chain couples TRBV19 to TRBJ2-1, with 9 bases fitting TRBD1. CDR3 DNA: TGTGCCAGTAGTCCACTTGCCGACAGGGGGAATGAGCAGTTCTTC. This sequence encodes CASSPLADRGNEQFF.